Each of the 18 T cell receptor beta chains below was sequenced from the same sample in a study of blood T cell repertoires in COVID-19. Generated by immunoSEQ multiplex PCR, the TCRdb table keeps only in-frame clones and is missing some. The sample yields roughly 200,000 clones, roughly four fifths seen once. Source material: PBMCs or T cells enriched from blood (not recorded which). The receptor source for this set is a middle-aged man who had recovered from COVID-19.

V and J are TRBV24-1 and TRBJ2-3; D remains ambiguous. CDR1 KGHDR and CDR2 SFDVKD come from the germline V gene. V lost 4 bases to trimming and J lost 0 bases, with 7 bases between them. This CDR3 comprises 14 residues. CDR3 in DNA: TGTGCCACCAGTGAGACCGGGAGCACAGATACGCAGTATTTT. Its protein product is CATSETGSTDTQYF.

This chain joins TRBV7-9 and TRBJ1-2; 8 nucleotides agree with TRBD1. Germline V gene data show CDR1 as SEHNR and CDR2 as FQNEAQ (reference sequence). This CDR3 region has 13 residues. After removal of 5 bases from V and 7 bases from J, the junction contained 6 bases not matched to a gene. DNA of the CDR3: TGTGCCAGCAGCCTTCAGGGGGCGAGTGGCTACACCTTC. This gives the protein CASSLQGASGYTF.

This clone has just a few counts. The chain couples TRBV6-5 to TRBJ2-3; 12 nucleotides agree with TRBD2. V was pared by 6 bases and J by 4 bases, with 5 bases of the junction left unmatched. Germline values: CDR1 MNHEY, CDR2 SVGAGI. The CDR3 runs 15 residues. CDR3 coding DNA: TGTGCCAGCAGGACTAGCGGGAGATGGTCAGATACGCAGTATTTT. Protein product: CASRTSGRWSDTQYF.

The chain is built from TRBV6-5 and TRBJ1-1; D call uncertain. This CDR3 spans 13 amino acids. Germline-derived CDR1 and CDR2 are MNHEY and SVGAGI. The ends were cut back, 8 bases at V and 4 bases at J, with 14 bases in the middle. This CDR3 is CASGPGRGTEAFF. CDR3 sequence (DNA): TGTGCCAGCGGCCCCGGGAGAGGCACTGAAGCTTTCTTT.

The chain is built from TRBV10-3 and TRBJ1-5; D call uncertain. The V and J ends lost 2 bases and 9 bases respectively, with 14 bases between them. Germline V lookup: CDR1 ENHRY, CDR2 SYGVKD. The CDR3 has 14 residues. For the CDR3, the DNA is TGTGCCATCAGTGAGCAGGAAAACTCGCGGCCCCAGCATTTT. Protein: CAISEQENSRPQHF.

This rearrangement joins TRBV5-4 to TRBJ2-1; 11 bases agree with TRBD2. Germline CDR1 reads SGHNT; CDR2 reads YYREEE (reference sequence). The CDR3 sequence is 15 residues long. J lost 4 bases, V lost 4 bases, and 4 bases had no gene match. The CDR3 is CASSETSGGYNEQFF. The CDR3 DNA is TGTGCCAGCAGCGAAACTAGCGGGGGATACAATGAGCAGTTCTTC.

The chain joins TRBV5-4 to TRBJ2-7, with 7 bases aligning to TRBD2. The CDR3 covers 14 residues. J gave up 4 bases and V 3 bases, and 7 bases lay outside the gene matches. Germline values: CDR1 SGHNT, CDR2 YYREEE (reference sequence). The DNA of the CDR3 is TGTGCCAGCAGCTGGGGGGGAGCGCGGTACGAGCAGTACTTC. Amino acid sequence: CASSWGGARYEQYF. The full variable domain, its missing parts supplied by reference TRBV5-4 and TRBJ2-7, is ETGVTQSPTHLIKTRGQQVTLRCSSQSGHNTVSWYQQALGQGPQFIFQYYREEENGRGNFPPRFSGLQFPNYSSELNVNALELDDSALYLCASSWGGARYEQYFGPGTRLTVT.

The chain combines TRBV7-2 with TRBJ1-5; D remains unclear. Trimming pared 5 bases from V and 7 bases from J, leaving 12 bases between. Per germline, CDR1 SGHTA and CDR2 FQGNSA. This CDR3 has 13 amino acids. The CDR3, as DNA: TGTGCCAGCAGCCCTACCGTCCCCCAGCCCCAGCATTTT. Protein: CASSPTVPQPQHF. Drawing the rest from reference TRBV7-2 and TRBJ1-5, the complete variable domain is GAGVSQSPSNKVTEKGKDVELRCDPISGHTALYWYRQSLGQGLEFLIYFQGNSAPDKSGLPSDRFSAERTGGSVSTLTIQRTQQEDSAVYLCASSPTVPQPQHFGDGTRLSIL.

The J gene is TRBJ2-3, the V gene TRBV5-4; perhaps TRBD1 as D (6 bases). CDR3 length: 14 amino acids. The V end lost 0 bases, the J end lost 6 bases, and 11 bases lay between the germline ends. Looked up from germline, CDR1 is SGHNT and CDR2 is YYREEE (reference sequence). In DNA form, the CDR3 reads TGTGCCAGCAGCTTGGACAGGGTTTATGATACGCAGTATTTT. It yields the protein CASSLDRVYDTQYF. Together with reference TRBV5-4 and TRBJ2-3, the CDR3 gives the full variable domain: ETGVTQSPTHLIKTRGQQVTLRCSSQSGHNTVSWYQQALGQGPQFIFQYYREEENGRGNFPPRFSGLQFPNYSSELNVNALELDDSALYLCASSLDRVYDTQYFGPGTRLTVL.

This chain connects TRBV7-9 to TRBJ1-5; unclear D gene. Trimming left V 3 bases short and J 5 bases short, with 8 bases between. Germline CDR1 is SEHNR and CDR2 is FQNEAQ (reference sequence). The CDR3 runs to 13 residues. CDR3 DNA sequence: TGTGCCAGCAGCTTGAGAGGCGATCAGCCCCAGCATTTT. Its translation: CASSLRGDQPQHF.

The chain links TRBV13 to TRBJ2-1, with 10 bases matching TRBD2. Germline loops: CDR1 PRHDT, CDR2 FYEKMQ (reference sequence). The trim removed 1 base at V and 0 bases at J, leaving 6 bases unmatched. The CDR3 runs 18 residues. The CDR3 region is CASSLDLSGRYSYNEQFF. DNA of the CDR3: TGTGCCAGCAGCTTAGATCTTAGCGGGAGGTACTCCTACAATGAGCAGTTCTTC.

The V and J genes are TRBV5-1 and TRBJ1-2; 7 bases fit TRBD1. This CDR3 region has 14 residues. Losses at the gene ends were 0 bases for V and 8 bases for J; bases not matched to a gene: 7. Germline CDR1 is SGHRS and CDR2 is YFSETQ. DNA of the CDR3: TGCGCCAGCAGCTTGGTCGCACAGGGGATCGGCTACACCTTC. This codes for CASSLVAQGIGYTF.

This sequence joins TRBV3-1 (or the pseudogene TRBV3-2) and TRBJ1-2; maybe TRBD1 (5 bases). The germline V gene has CDR1 LGHDT and CDR2 YNNKEL (reference sequence). Between the trimmed V and J ends, which lost 0 bases and 7 bases, there was a span of 15 bases. The CDR3 is 15 residues long. The CDR3 reads CASSQDQGDRRGYTF. CDR3 nucleotides: TGTGCCAGCAGCCAAGATCAGGGCGACAGACGTGGCTACACCTTC.

The chain employs TRBV18 and TRBJ1-1, with 8 bases matching TRBD1. Germline CDR1 KGHSH, CDR2 LQKENI. V lost 6 bases and J lost 5; bases outside the gene matches: 17. The CDR3 sequence is 17 residues long. For the CDR3, the DNA is TGTGCCAGCTCCCTCGTTCTATCTAGACAGGGGAGAACTGAAGCTTTCTTT. Translating gives CASSLVLSRQGRTEAFF.

The gene calls are TRBV7-7 and TRBJ1-1; perhaps TRBD1 as D (5 bases). The CDR3 runs 13 residues. The V end lost 5 bases, the J end lost 3 bases, and 10 bases lay between the germline ends. Germline-derived CDR1 and CDR2 are SSHAT and FNYEAQ (reference sequence). The CDR3 DNA follows: TGTGCCAGCAGCCTACAGGCGGACACTGAAGCTTTCTTT. Protein sequence: CASSLQADTEAFF.

This rearrangement joins TRBV28 to TRBJ1-5, with D possibly being TRBD1 (5 bases). The CDR3 spans 14 residues. Germline lookup yields CDR1 MDHEN and CDR2 SYDVKM. Deletions cut 9 bases from V and 3 bases from J, with 15 bases between. CDR3 region: CASGGGQINQPQHF. CDR3 nucleotide sequence: TGTGCCAGTGGGGGAGGGCAGATCAATCAGCCCCAGCATTTT.

The genes are TRBV3-1 (or the pseudogene TRBV3-2) and TRBJ1-5; D call uncertain. V was cut by 1 base and J by 5 bases, with 3 bases left in between. The germline gives CDR1 LGHDT, CDR2 YNNKEL (reference sequence). The CDR3 is 12 residues long. The CDR3 nucleotides read TGTGCCAGCAGCCAAGGAGATCAGCCCCAGCATTTT. Its protein product is CASSQGDQPQHF.

This chain joins TRBV7-3 and TRBJ2-1; 12 bases are shared with TRBD2. There are 15 residues in the CDR3. Germline CDR1 is SGHTA and CDR2 is FQGTGA. V dropped 5 bases and J dropped 4; count of bases not matched to a gene: 3. CDR3 region: CASSPTSGGYNEQFF. Here the CDR3 DNA reads TGTGCCAGCAGCCCTACTAGCGGGGGGTACAATGAGCAGTTCTTC.